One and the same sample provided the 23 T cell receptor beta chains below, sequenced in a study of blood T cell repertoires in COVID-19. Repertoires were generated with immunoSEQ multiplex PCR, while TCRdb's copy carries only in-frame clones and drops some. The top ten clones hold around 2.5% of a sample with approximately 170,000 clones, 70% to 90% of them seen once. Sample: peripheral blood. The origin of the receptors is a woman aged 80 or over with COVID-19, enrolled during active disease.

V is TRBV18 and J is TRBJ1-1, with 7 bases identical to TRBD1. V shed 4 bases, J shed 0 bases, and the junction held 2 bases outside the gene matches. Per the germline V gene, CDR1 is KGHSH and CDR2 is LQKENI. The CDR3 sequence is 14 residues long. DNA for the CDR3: TGTGCCAGCTCACACAGGGGCGTGAACACTGAAGCTTTCTTT. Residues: CASSHRGVNTEAFF.

CDR3 sequence (DNA): TGTGCCAGCAGTTCCCGGACTAGTAGCAATGAGCAGTTCTTC. As protein: CASSSRTSSNEQFF. This chain joins TRBV27 and TRBJ2-1; 7 nucleotides align to TRBD2. Per the germline V gene, CDR1 is MNHEY and CDR2 is SMNVEV (reference sequence). The CDR3 contains 14 residues. With V trimmed by 4 bases and J by 6 bases, 6 bases remained unmatched.

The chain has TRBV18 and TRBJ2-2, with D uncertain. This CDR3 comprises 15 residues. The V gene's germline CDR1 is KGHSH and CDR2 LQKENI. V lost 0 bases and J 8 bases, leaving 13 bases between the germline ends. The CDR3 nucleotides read TGTGCCAGCTCACCACCAAACAGATCACCGGGGGAGCTGTTTTTT. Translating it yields CASSPPNRSPGELFF.

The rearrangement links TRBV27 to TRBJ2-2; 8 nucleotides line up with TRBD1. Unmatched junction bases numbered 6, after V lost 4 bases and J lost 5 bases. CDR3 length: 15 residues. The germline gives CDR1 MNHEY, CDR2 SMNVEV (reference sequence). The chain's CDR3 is CASSSRTGSTGELFF. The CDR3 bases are TGTGCCAGCAGTTCCCGGACAGGGAGTACCGGGGAGCTGTTTTTT.

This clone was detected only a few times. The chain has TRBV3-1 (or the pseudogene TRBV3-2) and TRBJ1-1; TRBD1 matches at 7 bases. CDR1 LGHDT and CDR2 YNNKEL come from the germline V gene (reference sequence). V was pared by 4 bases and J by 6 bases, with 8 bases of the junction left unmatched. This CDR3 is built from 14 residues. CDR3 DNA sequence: TGTGCCAGCAGCCCCGCAGGGGGTCGTGCTGAAGCTTTCTTT. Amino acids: CASSPAGGRAEAFF.

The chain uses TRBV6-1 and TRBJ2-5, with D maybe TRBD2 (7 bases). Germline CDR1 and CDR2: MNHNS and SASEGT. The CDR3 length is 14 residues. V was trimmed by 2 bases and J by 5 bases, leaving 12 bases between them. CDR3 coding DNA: TGTGCCAGCAGTGAATCGGGGGGCGTGGAGACCCAGTACTTC. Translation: CASSESGGVETQYF.

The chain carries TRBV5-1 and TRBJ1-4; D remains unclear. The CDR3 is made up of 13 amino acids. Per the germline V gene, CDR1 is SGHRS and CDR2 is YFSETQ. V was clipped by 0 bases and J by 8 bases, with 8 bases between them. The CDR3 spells CASSLGRGEKLFF. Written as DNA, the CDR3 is TGCGCCAGCAGCTTGGGCCGGGGAGAAAAACTGTTTTTT.

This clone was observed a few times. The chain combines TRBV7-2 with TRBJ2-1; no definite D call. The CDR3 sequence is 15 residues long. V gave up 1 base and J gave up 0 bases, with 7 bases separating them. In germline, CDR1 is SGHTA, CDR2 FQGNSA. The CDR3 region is CASSLDRPSYNEQFF. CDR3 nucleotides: TGTGCCAGCAGCTTAGACAGACCCTCCTACAATGAGCAGTTCTTC.

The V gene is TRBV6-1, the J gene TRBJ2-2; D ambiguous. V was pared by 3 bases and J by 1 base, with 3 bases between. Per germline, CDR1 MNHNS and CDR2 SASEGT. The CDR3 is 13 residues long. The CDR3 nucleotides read TGTGCCAGCAGTGACCGGAACACCGGGGAGCTGTTTTTT. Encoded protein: CASSDRNTGELFF.

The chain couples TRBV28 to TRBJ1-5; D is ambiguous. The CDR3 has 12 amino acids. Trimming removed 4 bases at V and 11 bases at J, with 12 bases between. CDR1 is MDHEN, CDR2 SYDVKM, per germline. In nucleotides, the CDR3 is TGTGCCAGCAGTTCCGTGGGCAGTACCCAGCATTTT. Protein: CASSSVGSTQHF. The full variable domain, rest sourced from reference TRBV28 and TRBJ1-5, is DVKVTQSSRYLVKRTGEKVFLECVQDMDHENMFWYRQDPGLGLRLIYFSYDVKMKEKGDIPEGYSVSREKKERFSLILESASTNQTSMYLCASSSVGSTQHFGDGTRLSIL.

CDR3 in DNA: TGCGCCAGCAGCCAAGATTTGAGGGCAGGGGGCAATGAAAAACTGTTTTTT. Amino acid sequence: CASSQDLRAGGNEKLFF. V usage is TRBV4-1 and J usage is TRBJ1-4, with 8 bases fitting TRBD1. Trimming removed 0 bases from V and 5 bases from J; junction bases left unmatched: 8. The CDR3 extends over 17 amino acids. The V gene's germline CDR1 is MGHRA and CDR2 YSYEKL.

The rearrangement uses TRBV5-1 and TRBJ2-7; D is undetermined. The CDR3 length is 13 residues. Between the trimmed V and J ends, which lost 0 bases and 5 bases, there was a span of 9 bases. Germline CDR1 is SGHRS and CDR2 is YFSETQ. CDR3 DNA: TGCGCCAGCAGCTTGGCGGTACGTAACGAGCAGTACTTC. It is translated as CASSLAVRNEQYF. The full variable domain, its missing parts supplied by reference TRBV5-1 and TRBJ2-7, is KAGVTQTPRYLIKTRGQQVTLSCSPISGHRSVSWYQQTPGQGLQFLFEYFSETQRNKGNFPGRFSGRQFSNSRSEMNVSTLELGDSALYLCASSLAVRNEQYFGPGTRLTVT.

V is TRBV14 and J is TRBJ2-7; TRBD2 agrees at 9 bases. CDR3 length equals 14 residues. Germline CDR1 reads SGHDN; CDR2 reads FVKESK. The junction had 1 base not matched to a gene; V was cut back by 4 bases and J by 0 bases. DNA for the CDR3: TGTGCCAGCAGCCTGACTAGCGGCTCCTACGAGCAGTACTTC. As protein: CASSLTSGSYEQYF. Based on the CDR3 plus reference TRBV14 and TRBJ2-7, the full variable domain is EAGVTQFPSHSVIEKGQTVTLRCDPISGHDNLYWYRRVMGKEIKFLLHFVKESKQDESGMPNNRFLAERTGGTYSTLKVQPAELEDSGVYFCASSLTSGSYEQYFGPGTRLTVT.

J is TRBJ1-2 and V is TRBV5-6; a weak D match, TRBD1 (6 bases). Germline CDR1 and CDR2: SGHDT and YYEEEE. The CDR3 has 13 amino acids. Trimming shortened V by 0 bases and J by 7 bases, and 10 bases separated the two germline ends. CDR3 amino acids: CASSLAQGSGYTF. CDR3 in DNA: TGTGCCAGCAGCTTGGCCCAGGGGAGTGGCTACACCTTC.

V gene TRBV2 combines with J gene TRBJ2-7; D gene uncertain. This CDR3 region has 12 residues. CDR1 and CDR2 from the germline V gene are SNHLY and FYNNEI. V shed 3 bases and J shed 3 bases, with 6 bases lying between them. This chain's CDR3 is CASSDTVYEQYF. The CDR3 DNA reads TGTGCCAGCAGTGACACAGTCTACGAGCAGTACTTC.

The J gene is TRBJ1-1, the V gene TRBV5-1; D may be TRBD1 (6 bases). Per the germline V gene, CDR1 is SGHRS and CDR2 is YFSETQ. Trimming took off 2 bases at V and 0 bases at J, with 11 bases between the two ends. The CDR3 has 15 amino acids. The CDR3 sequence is CASSFLQGMNTEAFF. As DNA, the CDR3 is TGCGCCAGCAGCTTCCTACAGGGCATGAACACTGAAGCTTTCTTT.

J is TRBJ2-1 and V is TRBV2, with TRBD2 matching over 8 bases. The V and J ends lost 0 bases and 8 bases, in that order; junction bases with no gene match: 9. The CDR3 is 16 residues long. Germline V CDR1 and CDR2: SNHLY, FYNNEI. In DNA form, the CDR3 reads TGTGCCAGCAGTGAAGCTTACGGGACTAGTGGAGATGAGCAGTTCTTC. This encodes CASSEAYGTSGDEQFF. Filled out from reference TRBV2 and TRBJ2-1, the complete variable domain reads EPEVTQTPSHQVTQMGQEVILRCVPISNHLYFYWYRQILGQKVEFLVSFYNNEISEKSEIFDDQFSVERPDGSNFTLKIRSTKLEDSAMYFCASSEAYGTSGDEQFFGPGTRLTVL.

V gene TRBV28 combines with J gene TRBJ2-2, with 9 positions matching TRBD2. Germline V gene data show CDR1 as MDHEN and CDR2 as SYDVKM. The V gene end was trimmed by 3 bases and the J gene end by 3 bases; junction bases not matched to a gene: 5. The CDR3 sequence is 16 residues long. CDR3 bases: TGTGCCAGCAGTTTTTCCGCGGGAGGGCACACCGGGGAGCTGTTTTTT. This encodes CASSFSAGGHTGELFF.

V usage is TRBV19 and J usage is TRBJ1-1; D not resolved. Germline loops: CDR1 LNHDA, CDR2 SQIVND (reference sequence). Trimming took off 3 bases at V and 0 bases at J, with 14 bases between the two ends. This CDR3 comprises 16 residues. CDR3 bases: TGTGCCAGTAGTATGCGCCGGTTCCCCATGAACACTGAAGCTTTCTTT. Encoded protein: CASSMRRFPMNTEAFF. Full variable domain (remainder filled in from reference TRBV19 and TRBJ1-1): DGGITQSPKYLFRKEGQNVTLSCEQNLNHDAMYWYRQDPGQGLRLIYYSQIVNDFQKGDIAEGYSVSREKKESFPLTVTSAQKNPTAFYLCASSMRRFPMNTEAFFGQGTRLTVV.

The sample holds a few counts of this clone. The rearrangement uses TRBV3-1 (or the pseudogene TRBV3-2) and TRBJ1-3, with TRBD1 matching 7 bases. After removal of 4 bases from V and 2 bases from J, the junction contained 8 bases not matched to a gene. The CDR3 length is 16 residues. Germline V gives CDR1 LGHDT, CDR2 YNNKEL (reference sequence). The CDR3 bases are TGTGCCAGCAGCCCCGTACAGGGGATGGCTGGAAACACCATATATTTT. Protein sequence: CASSPVQGMAGNTIYF.

CDR3 amino acids: CASMGQGDSYEQYF. CDR3 in DNA: TGTGCCAGCATGGGACAGGGGGACTCCTACGAGCAGTACTTC. The chain links TRBV21-1 to TRBJ2-7; TRBD1, the table's D call, was not compared with the DNA. TRBV21-1 is a documented pseudogene. The CDR3 has 14 residues.

CDR3 protein: CASRRPLANTGELFF. DNA of the CDR3: TGTGCCAGCAGGCGGCCCCTAGCGAACACCGGGGAGCTGTTTTTT. J is TRBJ2-2 and V is TRBV27; D not resolved. Germline loops: CDR1 MNHEY, CDR2 SMNVEV (reference sequence). The CDR3 loop spans 15 amino acids. The V end lost 6 bases, the J end lost 0 bases, and 11 bases lay between the germline ends.

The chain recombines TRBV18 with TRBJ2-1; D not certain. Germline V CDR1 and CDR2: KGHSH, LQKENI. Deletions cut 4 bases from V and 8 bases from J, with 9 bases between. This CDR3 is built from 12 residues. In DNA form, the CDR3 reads TGTGCCAGCTCACAGAAGTTAGATGAGCAGTTCTTC. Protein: CASSQKLDEQFF.